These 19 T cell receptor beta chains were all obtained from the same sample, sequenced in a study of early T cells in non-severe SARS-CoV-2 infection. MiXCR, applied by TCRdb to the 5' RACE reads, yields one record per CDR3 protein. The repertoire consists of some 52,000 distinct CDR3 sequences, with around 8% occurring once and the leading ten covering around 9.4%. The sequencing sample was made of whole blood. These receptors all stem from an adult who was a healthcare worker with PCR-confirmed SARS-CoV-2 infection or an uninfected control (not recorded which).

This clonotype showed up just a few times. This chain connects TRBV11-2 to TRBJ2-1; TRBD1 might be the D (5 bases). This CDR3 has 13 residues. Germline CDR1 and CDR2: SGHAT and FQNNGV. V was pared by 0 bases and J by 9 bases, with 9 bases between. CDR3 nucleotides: TGTGCCAGCAGCTTAGAGGCCCAGGGTGAGCAGTTCTTC. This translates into CASSLEAQGEQFF.

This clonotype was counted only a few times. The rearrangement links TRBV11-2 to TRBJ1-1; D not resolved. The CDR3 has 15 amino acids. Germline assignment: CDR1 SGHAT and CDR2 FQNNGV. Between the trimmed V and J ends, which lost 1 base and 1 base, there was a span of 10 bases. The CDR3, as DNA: TGTGCCAGCAGCTTAGCCGGCCTTCCGAACACTGAAGCTTTCTTT. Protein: CASSLAGLPNTEAFF.

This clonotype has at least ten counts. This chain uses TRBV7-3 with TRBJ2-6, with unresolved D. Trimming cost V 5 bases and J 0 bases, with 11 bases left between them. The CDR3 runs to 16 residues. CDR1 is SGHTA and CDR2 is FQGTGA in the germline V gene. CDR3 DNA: TGTGCCAGCAGCCCGGTCCCGGGCTCTGGGGCCAACGTCCTGACTTTC. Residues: CASSPVPGSGANVLTF.

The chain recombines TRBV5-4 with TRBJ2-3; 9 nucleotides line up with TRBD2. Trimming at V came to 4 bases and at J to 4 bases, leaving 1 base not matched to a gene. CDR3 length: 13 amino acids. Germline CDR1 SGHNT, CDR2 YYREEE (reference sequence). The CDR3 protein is CASSGTSSDTQYF. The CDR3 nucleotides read TGTGCCAGCAGCGGGACTAGCTCAGATACGCAGTATTTT.

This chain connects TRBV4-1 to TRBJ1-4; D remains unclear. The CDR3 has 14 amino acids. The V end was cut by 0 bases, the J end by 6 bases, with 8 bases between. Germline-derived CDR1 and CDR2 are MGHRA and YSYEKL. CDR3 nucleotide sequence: TGCGCCAGCAGCCAAGAGGGCGGTTATGAAAAACTGTTTTTT. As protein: CASSQEGGYEKLFF.

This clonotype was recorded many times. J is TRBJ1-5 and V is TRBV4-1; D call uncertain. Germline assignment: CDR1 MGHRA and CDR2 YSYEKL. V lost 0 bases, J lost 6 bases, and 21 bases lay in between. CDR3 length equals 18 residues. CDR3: CASSQDSFKGGFGQPQHF. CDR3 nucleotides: TGCGCCAGCAGCCAAGATAGTTTCAAGGGAGGATTCGGTCAGCCCCAGCATTTT.

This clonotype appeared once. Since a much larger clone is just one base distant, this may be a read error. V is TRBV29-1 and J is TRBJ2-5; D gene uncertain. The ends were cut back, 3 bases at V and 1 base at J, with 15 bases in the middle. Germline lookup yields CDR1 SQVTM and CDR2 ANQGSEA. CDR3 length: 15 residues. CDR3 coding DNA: TGCAGCGTTGAGCCCCTCTGGGGAATCCAAGAGACCCAGTACTTC. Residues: CSVEPLWGIQETQYF.

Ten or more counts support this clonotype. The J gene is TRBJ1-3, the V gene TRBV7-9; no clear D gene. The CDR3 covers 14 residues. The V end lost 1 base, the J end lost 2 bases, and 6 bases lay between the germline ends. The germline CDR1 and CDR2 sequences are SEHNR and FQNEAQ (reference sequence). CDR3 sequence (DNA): TGTGCCAGCAGCTTAGGGGCAACTGGAAACACCATATATTTT. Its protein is CASSLGATGNTIYF. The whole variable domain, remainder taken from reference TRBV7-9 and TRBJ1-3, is DTGVSQNPRHKITKRGQNVTFRCDPISEHNRLYWYRQTLGQGPEFLTYFQNEAQLEKSRLLSDRFSAERPKGSFSTLEIQRTEQGDSAMYLCASSLGATGNTIYFGEGSWLTVV.

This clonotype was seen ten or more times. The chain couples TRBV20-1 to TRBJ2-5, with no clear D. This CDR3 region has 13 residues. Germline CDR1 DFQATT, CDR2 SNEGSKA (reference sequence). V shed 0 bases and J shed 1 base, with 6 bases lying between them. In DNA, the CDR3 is TGCAGTGCTAGAGAGGGCAGCCAAGAGACCCAGTACTTC. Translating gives CSAREGSQETQYF.

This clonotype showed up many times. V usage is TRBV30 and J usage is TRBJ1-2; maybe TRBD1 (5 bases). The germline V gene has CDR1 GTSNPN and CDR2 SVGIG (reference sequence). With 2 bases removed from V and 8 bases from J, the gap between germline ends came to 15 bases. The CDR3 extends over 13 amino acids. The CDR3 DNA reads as TGTGCCTGGAGTCGATCAGGGAAATGGGGCTACACCTTC. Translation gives CAWSRSGKWGYTF.

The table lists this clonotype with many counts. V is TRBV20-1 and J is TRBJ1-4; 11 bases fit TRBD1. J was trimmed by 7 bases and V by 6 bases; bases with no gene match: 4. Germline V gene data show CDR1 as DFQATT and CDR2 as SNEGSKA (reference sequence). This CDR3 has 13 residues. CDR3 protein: CSATGTGGEKLFF. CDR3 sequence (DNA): TGCAGTGCCACCGGGACAGGGGGTGAAAAACTGTTTTTT.

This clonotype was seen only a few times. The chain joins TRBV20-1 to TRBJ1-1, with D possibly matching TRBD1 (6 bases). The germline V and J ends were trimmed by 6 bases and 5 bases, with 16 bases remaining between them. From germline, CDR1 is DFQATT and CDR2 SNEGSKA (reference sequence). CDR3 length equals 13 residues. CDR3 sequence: CSAWGPLGTEAFF. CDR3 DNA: TGCAGTGCATGGGGGCCCTTGGGGACTGAAGCTTTCTTT.

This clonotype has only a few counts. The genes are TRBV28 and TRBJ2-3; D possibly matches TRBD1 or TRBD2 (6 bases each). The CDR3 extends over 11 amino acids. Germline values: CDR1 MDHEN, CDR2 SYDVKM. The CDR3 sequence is CVAGQGDTQYF. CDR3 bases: TGTGTGGCGGGACAAGGGGATACGCAGTATTTT.

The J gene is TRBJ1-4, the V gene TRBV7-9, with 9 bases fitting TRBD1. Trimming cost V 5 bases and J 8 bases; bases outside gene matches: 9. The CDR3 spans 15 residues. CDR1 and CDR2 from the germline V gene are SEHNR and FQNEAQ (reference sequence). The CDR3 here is CASSRGGQGSEKLFF. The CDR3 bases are TGTGCCAGCAGCAGAGGGGGACAGGGTTCAGAAAAACTGTTTTTT.

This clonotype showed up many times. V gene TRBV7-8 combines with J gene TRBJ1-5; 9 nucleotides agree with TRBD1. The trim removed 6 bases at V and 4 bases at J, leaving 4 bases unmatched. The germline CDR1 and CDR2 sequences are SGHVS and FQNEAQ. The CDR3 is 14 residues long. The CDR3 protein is CASSPGTGNQPQHF. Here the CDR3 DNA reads TGTGCCAGCAGTCCTGGGACAGGGAATCAGCCCCAGCATTTT.

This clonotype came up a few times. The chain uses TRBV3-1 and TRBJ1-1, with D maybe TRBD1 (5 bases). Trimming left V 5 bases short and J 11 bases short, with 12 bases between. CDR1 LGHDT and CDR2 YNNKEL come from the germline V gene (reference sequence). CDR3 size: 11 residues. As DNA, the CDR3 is TGTGCCAGCAGCTCTAAGGGACGGGCTTTCTTT. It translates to CASSSKGRAFF.

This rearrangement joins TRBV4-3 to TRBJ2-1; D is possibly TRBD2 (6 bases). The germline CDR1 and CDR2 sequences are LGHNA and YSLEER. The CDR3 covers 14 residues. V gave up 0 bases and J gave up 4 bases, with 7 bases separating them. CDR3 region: CASSQELAYNEQFF. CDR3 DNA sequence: TGCGCCAGCAGCCAAGAACTAGCATACAATGAGCAGTTCTTC.

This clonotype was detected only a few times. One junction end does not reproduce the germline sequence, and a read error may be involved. The chain's CDR3 is CASSVGGQGTDTQYF. In DNA form, the CDR3 reads TGTGCCAGCAGCGTAGGAGGACAGGGAACAGATACGCAGTATTTT. The chain recombines TRBV13 with TRBJ2-3; 8 nucleotides line up with TRBD1. CDR3 size: 15 residues. Germline V lookup: CDR1 PRHDT, CDR2 FYEKMQ (reference sequence).

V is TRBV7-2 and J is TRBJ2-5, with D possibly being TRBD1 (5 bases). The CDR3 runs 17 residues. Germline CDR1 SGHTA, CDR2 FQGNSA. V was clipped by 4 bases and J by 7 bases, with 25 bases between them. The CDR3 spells CASSSYFQGLMGGTQYF. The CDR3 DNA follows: TGTGCCAGCAGCTCTTATTTTCAGGGCCTCATGGGTGGGACCCAGTACTTC.